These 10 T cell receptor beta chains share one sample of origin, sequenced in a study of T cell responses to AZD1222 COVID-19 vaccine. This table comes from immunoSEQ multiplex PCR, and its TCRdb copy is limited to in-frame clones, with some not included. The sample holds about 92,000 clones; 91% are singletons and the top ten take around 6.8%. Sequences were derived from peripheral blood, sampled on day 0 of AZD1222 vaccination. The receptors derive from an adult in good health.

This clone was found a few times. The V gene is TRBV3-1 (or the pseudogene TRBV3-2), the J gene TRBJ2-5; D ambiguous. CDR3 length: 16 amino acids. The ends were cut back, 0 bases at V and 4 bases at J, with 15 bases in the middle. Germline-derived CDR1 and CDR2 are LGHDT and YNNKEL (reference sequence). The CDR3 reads CASSQDGLSLRETQYF. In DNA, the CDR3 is TGTGCCAGCAGCCAAGACGGGCTTAGTCTGAGAGAGACCCAGTACTTC.

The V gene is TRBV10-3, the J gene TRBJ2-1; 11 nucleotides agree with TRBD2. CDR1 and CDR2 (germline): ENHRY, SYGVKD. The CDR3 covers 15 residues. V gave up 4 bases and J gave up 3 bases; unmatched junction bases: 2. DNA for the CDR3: TGTGCCATCAGTGTAGGGACTAGCGGCTACAATGAGCAGTTCTTC. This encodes CAISVGTSGYNEQFF.

The CDR3 nucleotides read TGTGCCAGTGGGGACCCGCTACTGATGGTGAGAAGGGGGACCCAGTACTTC. Translating it yields CASGDPLLMVRRGTQYF. This chain links TRBV19 with TRBJ2-5; D possibly matches TRBD1 or TRBD2 (5 bases each). CDR3 size: 17 residues. The V and J ends lost 8 bases and 7 bases respectively, with 29 bases between them. Germline CDR1 reads LNHDA; CDR2 reads SQIVND (reference sequence).

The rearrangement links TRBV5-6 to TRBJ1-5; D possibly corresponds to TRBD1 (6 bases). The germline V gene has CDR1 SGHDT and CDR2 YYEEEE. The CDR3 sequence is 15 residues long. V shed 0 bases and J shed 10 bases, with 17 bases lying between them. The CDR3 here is CASSLARGAQDPQHF. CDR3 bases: TGTGCCAGCAGCTTGGCTCGGGGGGCCCAGGATCCCCAGCATTTT.

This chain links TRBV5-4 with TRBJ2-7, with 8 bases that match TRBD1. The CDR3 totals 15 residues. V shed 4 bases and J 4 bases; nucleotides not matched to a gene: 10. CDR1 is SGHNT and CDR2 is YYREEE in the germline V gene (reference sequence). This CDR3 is CASSRSTGETYEQYF. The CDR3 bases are TGTGCCAGCAGCCGATCGACAGGGGAGACTTACGAGCAGTACTTC.

Written as DNA, the CDR3 is TGTGCCAGCAGTTACTGGCAGGGGGGTGAAAAACTGTTTTTT. It encodes CASSYWQGGEKLFF. The chain has TRBV6-5 and TRBJ1-4; 7 nucleotides line up with TRBD1. CDR3 size: 14 residues. The V segment lost 1 base and the J segment 7 bases; nucleotides outside the gene matches: 3. Germline CDR1 MNHEY, CDR2 SVGAGI.

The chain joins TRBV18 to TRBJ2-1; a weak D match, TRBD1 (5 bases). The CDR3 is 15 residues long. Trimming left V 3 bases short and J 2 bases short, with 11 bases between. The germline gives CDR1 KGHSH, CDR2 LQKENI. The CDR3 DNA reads TGTGCCAGCTCACCCCCAGGGCGAGCCTACAATGAGCAGTTCTTC. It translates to CASSPPGRAYNEQFF.

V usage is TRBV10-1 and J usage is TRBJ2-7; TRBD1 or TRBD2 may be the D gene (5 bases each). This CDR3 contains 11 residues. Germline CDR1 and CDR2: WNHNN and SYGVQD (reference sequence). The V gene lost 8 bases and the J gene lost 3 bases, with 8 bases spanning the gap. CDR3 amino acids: CASGTGYEQYF. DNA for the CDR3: TGCGCCAGCGGGACGGGCTACGAGCAGTACTTC.

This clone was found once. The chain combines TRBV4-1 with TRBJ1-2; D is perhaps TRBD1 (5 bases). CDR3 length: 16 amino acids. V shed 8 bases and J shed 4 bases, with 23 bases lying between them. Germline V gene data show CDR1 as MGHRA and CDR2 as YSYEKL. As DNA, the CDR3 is TGCGCCAGCGGATGGACCCCGGGGCCGCCTAGCTATGGCTACACCTTC. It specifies CASGWTPGPPSYGYTF.

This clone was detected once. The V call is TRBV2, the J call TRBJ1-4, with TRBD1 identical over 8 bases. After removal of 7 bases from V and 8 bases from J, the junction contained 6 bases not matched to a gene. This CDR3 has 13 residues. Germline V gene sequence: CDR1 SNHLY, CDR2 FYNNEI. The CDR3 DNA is TGTGCCAGCACGCAGGGGGCAAGGGAAAAACTGTTTTTT. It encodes CASTQGAREKLFF.